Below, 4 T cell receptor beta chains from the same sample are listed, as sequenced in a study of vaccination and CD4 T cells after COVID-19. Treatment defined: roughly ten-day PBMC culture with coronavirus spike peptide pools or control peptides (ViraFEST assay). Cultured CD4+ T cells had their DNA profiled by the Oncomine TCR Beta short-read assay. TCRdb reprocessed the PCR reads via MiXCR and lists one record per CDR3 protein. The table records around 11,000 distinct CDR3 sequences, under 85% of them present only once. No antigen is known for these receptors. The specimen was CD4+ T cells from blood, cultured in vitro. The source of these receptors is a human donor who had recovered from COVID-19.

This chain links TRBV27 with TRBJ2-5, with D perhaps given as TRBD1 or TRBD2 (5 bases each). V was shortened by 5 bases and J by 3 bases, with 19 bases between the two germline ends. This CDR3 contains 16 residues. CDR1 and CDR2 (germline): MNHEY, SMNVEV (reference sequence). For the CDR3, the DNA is TGTGCCAGCAGTCGCCGCGCCGGGACGCCAAAAGAGACCCAGTACTTC. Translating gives CASSRRAGTPKETQYF.

Here the CDR3 DNA reads TGCAGCGCCCGGGACAGGGGGCATAACACTGAAGCTTTCTTT. Protein sequence: CSARDRGHNTEAFF. The chain links TRBV29-1 to TRBJ1-1, with 12 bases fitting TRBD1. The CDR3 has 14 amino acids. The germline CDR1 and CDR2 sequences are SQVTM and ANQGSEA. Trimming took 7 bases from V and 2 from J; bases not matched to a gene: 5.

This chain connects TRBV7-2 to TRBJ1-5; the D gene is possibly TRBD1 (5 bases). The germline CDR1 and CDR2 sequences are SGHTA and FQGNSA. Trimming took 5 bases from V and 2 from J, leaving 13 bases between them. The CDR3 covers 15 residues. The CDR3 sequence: CASSPGAYGNQPQHF. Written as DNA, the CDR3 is TGTGCCAGCAGCCCCGGGGCCTATGGCAATCAGCCCCAGCATTTT.

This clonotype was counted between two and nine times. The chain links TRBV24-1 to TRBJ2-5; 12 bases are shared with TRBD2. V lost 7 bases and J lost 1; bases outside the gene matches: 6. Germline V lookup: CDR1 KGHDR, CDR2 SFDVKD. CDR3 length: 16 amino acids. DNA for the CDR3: TGTGCCACCAGGGCTAGCGGGAGGGGCCTCCAAGAGACCCAGTACTTC. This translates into CATRASGRGLQETQYF.